One T cell receptor (beta chain) is described in this entry. Its cognate antigen is unknown. Each ophthalmopathy patient scored at least 3 on the Clinical Activity Score and at least 4 on NOSPECS grade, with duration under 3 months. This sample holds PBMCs from roughly 10 ml fresh peripheral blood. Unmatched junction bases numbered 7, after V lost 6 bases and J lost 8 bases. Germline CDR1 reads SGDLS; CDR2 reads YYNGEE. This CDR3 region has 14 residues. The sample originates from a study of T cells in Graves' hyperthyroidism and ophthalmopathy. General study results and limits: Progression to ophthalmopathy was predicted a median of approximately 6.4 months early. Most thyroid clonotypes with frequency above 0.001 were detected in blood.

Researchers amplified the TCR beta CDR3 regions from RNA transcripts. A set of HTBI primers served as the primers for a first-round RT-PCR of the TCR CDR3. TCRdb independently ran MiXCR on the multiplex PCR reads; one entry per CDR3 protein. The sample yields hundreds of thousands of distinct CDR3 sequences, 11% to 15% seen once. The receptor's source is a man aged 50 to 60 with Graves' ophthalmopathy. V gene TRBV9 combines with J gene TRBJ1-4; TRBD1 aligns across 10 bases. Sequences were obtained from blood. The CDR3 sequence is CASTPGTGAEKLFF. The CDR3 DNA reads as TGTGCCAGCACCCCCGGGACAGGGGCCGAAAAACTGTTTTTT. The whole variable domain, filled in from reference TRBV9 and TRBJ1-4, reads DSGVTQTPKHLITATGQRVTLRCSPRSGDLSVYWYQQSLDQGLQFLIQYYNGEERAKGNILERFSAQQFPDLHSELNLSSLELGDSALYFCASTPGTGAEKLFFGSGTQLSVL.